One and the same sample provided the 30 T cell receptor beta chains below, sequenced in a study of blood T cell repertoires in COVID-19. Profiled with immunoSEQ multiplex PCR; TCRdb holds only in-frame clones, not every one. Of about 71,000 clones listed, 75% to 90% are singletons. The sequenced sample was peripheral blood. Receptor source: a man older than 75 with acute or convalescent COVID-19.

The chain uses TRBV5-4 and TRBJ2-5, with 13 bases fitting TRBD2. V was clipped by 0 bases and J by 4 bases; unmatched bases: 6. The CDR3 runs 17 residues. Germline-derived CDR1 and CDR2 are SGHNT and YYREEE (reference sequence). CDR3 protein: CASSLDGGTSGTETQYF. CDR3 sequence (DNA): TGTGCCAGCAGCTTGGATGGAGGGACTAGCGGGACAGAGACCCAGTACTTC.

CDR3 region: CASRLGDYEQYF. The DNA for the CDR3 is TGTGCCAGCAGGCTCGGGGATTACGAGCAGTACTTC. This rearrangement joins TRBV28 to TRBJ2-7; D is possibly TRBD2 (5 bases). The CDR3 is 12 amino acids. The V end was cut by 6 bases, the J end by 4 bases, with 10 bases between. Germline assignment: CDR1 MDHEN and CDR2 SYDVKM.

J is TRBJ1-2 and V is TRBV7-9; D is ambiguous. The germline V gene has CDR1 SEHNR and CDR2 FQNEAQ (reference sequence). Trimming took off 2 bases at V and 0 bases at J, with 16 bases between the two ends. This CDR3 is built from 17 residues. The chain's CDR3 is CASSLRRGKAANYGYTF. CDR3 bases: TGTGCCAGCAGCTTACGGAGAGGAAAGGCAGCTAACTATGGCTACACCTTC.

This rearrangement joins TRBV14 to TRBJ2-7; a weak D match, TRBD2 (7 bases). This CDR3 comprises 15 residues. V lost 1 base to trimming and J lost 9 bases, with 19 bases between them. The germline V gene encodes CDR1 SGHDN and CDR2 FVKESK. The chain's CDR3 is CASSQVAGAAAVQYF. CDR3 DNA sequence: TGTGCCAGCAGCCAAGTCGCGGGGGCAGCTGCCGTGCAGTACTTC.

The gene calls are TRBV2 and TRBJ1-6; 10 bases match TRBD1. This CDR3 comprises 14 residues. The V and J ends lost 7 bases and 7 bases, in that order; junction bases with no gene match: 4. Germline V gene lookup returns CDR1 SNHLY and CDR2 FYNNEI. This CDR3 is CASTPGQGNSPLHF. CDR3 in DNA: TGTGCCAGCACCCCGGGACAGGGGAATTCACCCCTCCACTTT.

The chain uses TRBV7-2 and TRBJ2-1, with 7 bases that match TRBD1. CDR3 length: 15 residues. Germline V CDR1 and CDR2: SGHTA, FQGNSA. The V segment lost 2 bases and the J segment 7 bases; nucleotides outside the gene matches: 8. As DNA, the CDR3 is TGTGCCAGCAGCTTACGACAGGGATCCGGTAATGAGCAGTTCTTC. Translating gives CASSLRQGSGNEQFF. Full variable domain (missing parts from reference TRBV7-2 and TRBJ2-1): GAGVSQSPSNKVTEKGKDVELRCDPISGHTALYWYRQSLGQGLEFLIYFQGNSAPDKSGLPSDRFSAERTGGSVSTLTIQRTQQEDSAVYLCASSLRQGSGNEQFFGPGTRLTVL.

The chain is built from TRBV19 and TRBJ2-2; D possibly corresponds to TRBD2 (5 bases). Trimming pared 4 bases from V and 3 bases from J, leaving 15 bases between. The CDR3 runs to 16 residues. Germline lookup yields CDR1 LNHDA and CDR2 SQIVND (reference sequence). CDR3 sequence (DNA): TGTGCCAGTAGTAAGGAGGCCAGTCCCTACACCGGGGAGCTGTTTTTT. As protein: CASSKEASPYTGELFF.

V gene TRBV5-6 combines with J gene TRBJ2-5, with TRBD1 as a possible D gene (6 bases). The CDR3 consists of 17 residues. Germline V gene lookup returns CDR1 SGHDT and CDR2 YYEEEE. The V and J ends lost 4 bases and 1 base respectively, with 20 bases between them. CDR3 in amino acids: CASSLQWDTTLQETQYF. The CDR3 DNA reads TGTGCCAGCAGCCTCCAGTGGGACACAACCCTCCAAGAGACCCAGTACTTC.

The CDR3 spells CASTSGGTDTQYF. The DNA of the CDR3 is TGCGCCAGTACTAGCGGGGGGACAGATACGCAGTATTTT. The V gene is TRBV10-1, the J gene TRBJ2-3, with 12 bases aligning to TRBD2. Looked up from germline, CDR1 is WNHNN and CDR2 is SYGVQD (reference sequence). V was clipped by 9 bases and J by 3 bases; unmatched bases: 1. There are 13 residues in the CDR3.

This chain links TRBV5-1 with TRBJ2-2; 8 bases match TRBD1. The CDR3 contains 14 residues. CDR1 and CDR2 (germline): SGHRS, YFSETQ. V lost 3 bases, J lost 9 bases, and 7 bases stayed unmatched. The CDR3 spells CASSSLGQGRELFF. The CDR3 nucleotides are TGCGCCAGCAGCTCCCTAGGACAGGGCAGGGAGCTGTTTTTT.

V is TRBV6-5 and J is TRBJ1-1; no clear D gene. CDR3 length: 13 amino acids. Trimming left V 5 bases short and J 3 bases short, with 10 bases between. Germline values: CDR1 MNHEY, CDR2 SVGAGI. The CDR3 spells CASSTGEDTEAFF. CDR3 nucleotides: TGTGCCAGCAGTACCGGGGAGGACACTGAAGCTTTCTTT.

The chain carries TRBV5-1 and TRBJ2-3; 10 nucleotides align to TRBD2. The CDR3 sequence is 17 residues long. V shed 0 bases and J 1 base; nucleotides not matched to a gene: 5. Germline CDR1 SGHRS, CDR2 YFSETQ. DNA of the CDR3: TGCGCCAGCAGCTTGGCTGGCCTAGCGGGGGGCACAGATACGCAGTATTTT. Protein sequence: CASSLAGLAGGTDTQYF. The variable domain in full, with the rest retrieved from reference TRBV5-1 and TRBJ2-3, is KAGVTQTPRYLIKTRGQQVTLSCSPISGHRSVSWYQQTPGQGLQFLFEYFSETQRNKGNFPGRFSGRQFSNSRSEMNVSTLELGDSALYLCASSLAGLAGGTDTQYFGPGTRLTVL.

This clone was seen only once. The chain links TRBV19 to TRBJ1-1; TRBD1 agrees at 10 bases. The trim removed 9 bases at V and 4 bases at J, leaving 8 bases unmatched. The CDR3 totals 14 residues. In germline, CDR1 is LNHDA, CDR2 SQIVND (reference sequence). The CDR3 sequence is CASSSGTGATEAFF. The CDR3 bases are TGTGCCAGCAGTTCCGGGACAGGGGCCACTGAAGCTTTCTTT.

This sequence joins TRBV2 and TRBJ2-5; TRBD1 is a possible D gene (5 bases). V was shortened by 4 bases and J by 2 bases, with 14 bases between the two germline ends. The germline CDR1 and CDR2 sequences are SNHLY and FYNNEI. This CDR3 is 15 amino acids long. The CDR3 loop is CASSVQGSNQETQYF. CDR3 nucleotide sequence: TGTGCCAGCAGTGTCCAGGGCTCGAATCAAGAGACCCAGTACTTC.

The rearrangement links TRBV27 to TRBJ2-3, with D possibly TRBD2 on 6 matching bases. This CDR3 is 16 amino acids long. CDR1 and CDR2 (germline): MNHEY, SMNVEV (reference sequence). Trimming took off 2 bases at V and 5 bases at J, with 17 bases between the two ends. This chain's CDR3 is CASSLGGTSAGDTQYF. The CDR3 coding sequence is TGTGCCAGCAGTTTAGGCGGGACTTCCGCAGGAGATACGCAGTATTTT.

The chain joins TRBV18 to TRBJ2-5; TRBD1 matches 7 bases. V was pared by 3 bases and J by 2 bases, with 6 bases of the junction left unmatched. This CDR3 region has 15 residues. Looked up from germline, CDR1 is KGHSH and CDR2 is LQKENI. CDR3 coding DNA: TGTGCCAGCTCACCGTCAGGACAGGTACAAGAGACCCAGTACTTC. Its translation is CASSPSGQVQETQYF.

The chain couples TRBV12-3 or TRBV12-4 to TRBJ2-7, with TRBD2 as a possible D gene (6 bases). This CDR3 comprises 13 residues. Trimming took off 6 bases at V and 3 bases at J, with 12 bases between the two ends. This CDR3 is CASSRDFIYEQYF. CDR3 sequence (DNA): TGTGCCAGCAGCCGGGACTTTATCTACGAGCAGTACTTC.

This clone has a single count. The gene calls are TRBV7-2 and TRBJ2-3; the D gene is possibly TRBD2 (5 bases). CDR3 length equals 14 residues. Germline V lookup: CDR1 SGHTA, CDR2 FQGNSA. Trimming stripped 6 bases from V and 2 bases from J, with 12 bases between. The CDR3 sequence is CASSQPGITDTQYF. The CDR3 DNA is TGTGCCAGCAGTCAACCCGGGATCACAGATACGCAGTATTTT.

The V and J genes are TRBV28 and TRBJ1-5; the D is unclear. V lost 3 bases to trimming and J lost 3 bases, with 6 bases between them. Germline V gene lookup returns CDR1 MDHEN and CDR2 SYDVKM. This CDR3 contains 13 residues. CDR3 sequence reads: CASSFGVNQPQHF. In nucleotides, the CDR3 is TGTGCCAGCAGTTTCGGGGTCAATCAGCCCCAGCATTTT.

This chain uses TRBV28 with TRBJ1-3; D might be TRBD1 (6 bases). The CDR3 loop spans 15 amino acids. Trimming left V 4 bases short and J 0 bases short, with 10 bases between. Looked up from germline, CDR1 is MDHEN and CDR2 is SYDVKM. The CDR3: CASSSGTTSGNTIYF. The DNA for the CDR3 is TGTGCCAGCAGTTCCGGGACAACCTCTGGAAACACCATATATTTT.

The chain couples TRBV9 to TRBJ2-3; TRBD2 agrees at 7 bases. The germline V gene has CDR1 SGDLS and CDR2 YYNGEE. The CDR3 consists of 16 residues. V shed 0 bases, J shed 0 bases, and the junction held 4 bases outside the gene matches. This CDR3 is CASSVAGGGSTDTQYF. The CDR3 nucleotides are TGTGCCAGCAGCGTAGCTGGCGGGGGTAGCACAGATACGCAGTATTTT.

This clone was recorded a few times. The rearrangement joins TRBV6-5 to TRBJ2-7, with D maybe TRBD2 (6 bases). The CDR3 spans 12 residues. Trimming pared 3 bases from V and 6 bases from J, leaving 9 bases between. CDR1 and CDR2 (germline): MNHEY, SVGAGI. Written as DNA, the CDR3 is TGTGCCAGCAGTTATCGGGGGTTCGAGCAGTACTTC. Encoded protein: CASSYRGFEQYF.

The V call is TRBV24-1, the J call TRBJ1-5; D not resolved. Germline CDR1 and CDR2: KGHDR and SFDVKD. V was trimmed by 3 bases and J by 6 bases, leaving 11 bases between them. This CDR3 is 14 amino acids long. CDR3: CATSDAPDFQPQHF. CDR3 nucleotides: TGTGCCACCAGTGATGCCCCGGACTTTCAGCCCCAGCATTTT.

The rearrangement links TRBV6-6 to TRBJ2-6, with D possibly matching TRBD2 (5 bases). CDR1 MNHNY and CDR2 SVGAGI come from the germline V gene (reference sequence). The CDR3 is 16 residues long. The CDR3 DNA sequence: TGTGCTACAGAAACAGCGGAAGAGGCTGGGGCCAACGTCCTGACTTTC. The encoded protein is CATETAEEAGANVLTF.

The chain couples TRBV3-1 (or the pseudogene TRBV3-2) to TRBJ1-1, with 7 bases matching TRBD1. The CDR3 covers 15 residues. CDR1 is LGHDT, CDR2 YNNKEL, per germline (reference sequence). Unmatched junction bases numbered 12, after V lost 6 bases and J lost 5 bases. This chain's CDR3 is CASSRTRGRVTEAFF. The CDR3 DNA follows: TGTGCCAGCAGTCGGACGAGGGGGCGAGTAACTGAAGCTTTCTTT.

This clone was seen just once. This sequence joins TRBV27 and TRBJ2-5; tentatively, D is TRBD1 (6 bases). The CDR3 runs 16 residues. Germline V lookup: CDR1 MNHEY, CDR2 SMNVEV (reference sequence). Trimming removed 0 bases at V and 1 base at J, with 12 bases between. CDR3 nucleotides: TGTGCCAGCAGTTTATCCCTCGGACAGCTCCAAGAGACCCAGTACTTC. This sequence encodes CASSLSLGQLQETQYF.

The chain recombines TRBV27 with TRBJ2-1; D possibly corresponds to TRBD2 (5 bases). V lost 7 bases and J lost 1, with 11 bases in between. This CDR3 spans 14 amino acids. In germline, CDR1 is MNHEY, CDR2 SMNVEV (reference sequence). The CDR3, as DNA: TGTGCCAGCAAGGGAGTGGGTTCCTACAATGAGCAGTTCTTC. Protein: CASKGVGSYNEQFF.

The chain's CDR3 is CASIEETQYF. The CDR3 DNA is TGTGCCAGCATCGAAGAGACCCAGTACTTC. The chain carries TRBV5-6 and TRBJ2-5; D is ambiguous. Germline V lookup: CDR1 SGHDT, CDR2 YYEEEE. V lost 6 bases and J 3 bases, leaving 3 bases between the germline ends. The CDR3 length is 10 residues.

The V gene is TRBV19, the J gene TRBJ2-3; 7 bases are a match to TRBD1. V gave up 4 bases and J gave up 0 bases; unmatched junction bases: 13. CDR3 length equals 18 residues. Per germline, CDR1 LNHDA and CDR2 SQIVND (reference sequence). The CDR3: CASSKNRGPQSSTDTQYF. CDR3 coding DNA: TGTGCCAGTAGTAAAAACAGGGGTCCCCAGTCTAGCACAGATACGCAGTATTTT.

DNA of the CDR3: TGTGCCAGCAGCTTGGGTGGCGGCCCGACTGGAAACACCATATATTTT. Amino acids: CASSLGGGPTGNTIYF. V gene TRBV5-4 combines with J gene TRBJ1-3; D gene uncertain. The CDR3 is 16 amino acids. Germline-derived CDR1 and CDR2 are SGHNT and YYREEE (reference sequence). V dropped 0 bases and J dropped 2 bases, with 12 bases sitting between them.